Below are 4 T cell receptor beta chains sequenced from a single sample in a study of a mutant IDH1 vaccine in newly diagnosed glioma. Measured with immunoSEQ multiplex PCR; TCRdb has only the in-frame clones, and not every one. The data contain some 66,000 clones, under 90% of them singletons. Time point: week 35, safety follow-up. The study gave 300 ug of mutant IDH1 20-mer peptide per vaccine dose, with topical imiquimod. Their cognate antigens are unknown. The material was PBMCs, obtained from a glioma patient whose treatment included an IDH1 peptide vaccine. All receptors derive from a man aged 25 to 40 with glioma.

V usage is TRBV13 and J usage is TRBJ1-5; the D is unclear. There are 15 residues in the CDR3. The germline V gene has CDR1 PRHDT and CDR2 FYEKMQ (reference sequence). Trimming shortened V by 4 bases and J by 11 bases, and 21 bases separated the two germline ends. The CDR3 loop is CASSSRTLTTSTQHF. The CDR3 coding sequence is TGTGCCAGCAGCTCTCGGACGTTAACTACATCGACCCAGCATTTT. The variable domain in full, with the rest retrieved from reference TRBV13 and TRBJ1-5, is AAGVIQSPRHLIKEKRETATLKCYPIPRHDTVYWYQQGPGQDPQFLISFYEKMQSDKGSIPDRFSAQQFSDYHSELNMSSLELGDSALYFCASSSRTLTTSTQHFGDGTRLSIL.

The chain links TRBV19 to TRBJ1-5; a weak D match, TRBD1 (5 bases). Germline values: CDR1 LNHDA, CDR2 SQIVND (reference sequence). The V gene lost 10 bases and the J gene lost 4 bases, with 14 bases spanning the gap. The CDR3 loop spans 13 amino acids. CDR3 amino acids: CATKREGNQPQHF. The CDR3 nucleotides read TGTGCCACCAAGAGGGAGGGGAATCAGCCCCAGCATTTT.

The chain is built from TRBV5-1 and TRBJ2-1, with D tentatively TRBD1 or TRBD2 (6 bases each). Germline CDR1 reads SGHRS; CDR2 reads YFSETQ. The CDR3 runs 18 residues. V was clipped by 1 base and J by 6 bases, with 23 bases between them. The CDR3 DNA is TGCGCCAGCAGCTTGCGGGGGCCCTCCCCCCGAATAATCAATGAGCAGTTCTTC. Its protein product is CASSLRGPSPRIINEQFF. Combining the CDR3 with reference TRBV5-1 and TRBJ2-1 gives the whole variable domain KAGVTQTPRYLIKTRGQQVTLSCSPISGHRSVSWYQQTPGQGLQFLFEYFSETQRNKGNFPGRFSGRQFSNSRSEMNVSTLELGDSALYLCASSLRGPSPRIINEQFFGPGTRLTVL.

The count of this clone is one. V and J are TRBV14 and TRBJ2-5; D gene unclear. This CDR3 contains 13 residues. Deletions cut 3 bases from V and 5 bases from J, with 10 bases between. CDR1 SGHDN and CDR2 FVKESK come from the germline V gene. The CDR3 loop reads CASSQGLTETQYF. For the CDR3, the DNA is TGTGCCAGCAGCCAGGGTCTAACGGAGACCCAGTACTTC.